The T cell receptor beta chain under discussion was sequenced for a study of cytomegalovirus exposure and HLA in healthy donors. Study results and limitations: HLA alleles showed associations with about 17,000 TCR beta sequences in a later analysis, at a 0.05 false discovery rate. The authors later linked a missense DCLRE1C variant to TCR beta V- and J-gene trimming.

This clone has more than one count but fewer than ten. The antigen remains undetermined. Trimming pared 0 bases from V and 4 bases from J, leaving 11 bases between. The length of the CDR3 is 15 residues. Germline-derived CDR1 and CDR2 are SGDLS and YYNGEE. This PCR relied on a set of 60 Vbeta primers and 13 Jbeta primers. Original processing methods: In a later analysis, 80 million to 100 million unique TCR beta chains included roughly 11 million shared by two or more donors. Produced via immunoSEQ multiplex PCR; TCRdb's table is partial and in-frame only. That table gives V, J and clone size, and the DNA gave D and trimming. In the table there are 35,000 to 45,000 clones, roughly 81% of which are singletons.

The rearrangement joins TRBV9 to TRBJ2-1; perhaps TRBD1 as D (6 bases). Material for sequencing was PBMCs. This TCR came from a middle-aged woman in good health and CMV-seronegative. As DNA, the CDR3 is TGTGCCAGCAGCGTAGAGGGGGTCTTGTACAATGAGCAGTTCTTC. Translated, it gives CASSVEGVLYNEQFF.